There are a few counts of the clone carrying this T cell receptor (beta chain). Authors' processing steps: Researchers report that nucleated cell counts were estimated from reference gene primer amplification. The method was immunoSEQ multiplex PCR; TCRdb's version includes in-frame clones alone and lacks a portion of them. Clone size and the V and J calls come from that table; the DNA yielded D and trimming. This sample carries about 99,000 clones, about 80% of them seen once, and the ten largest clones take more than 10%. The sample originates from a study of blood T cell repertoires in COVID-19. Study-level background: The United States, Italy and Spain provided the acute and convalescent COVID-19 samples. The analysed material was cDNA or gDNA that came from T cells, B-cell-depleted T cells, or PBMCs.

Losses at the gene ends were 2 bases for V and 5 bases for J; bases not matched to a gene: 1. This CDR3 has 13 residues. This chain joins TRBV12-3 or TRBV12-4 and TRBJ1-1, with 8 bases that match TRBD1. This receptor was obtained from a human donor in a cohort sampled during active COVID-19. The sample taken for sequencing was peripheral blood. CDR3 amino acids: CASSLQGATEAFF. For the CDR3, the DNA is TGTGCCAGCAGTTTACAGGGGGCTACTGAAGCTTTCTTT.